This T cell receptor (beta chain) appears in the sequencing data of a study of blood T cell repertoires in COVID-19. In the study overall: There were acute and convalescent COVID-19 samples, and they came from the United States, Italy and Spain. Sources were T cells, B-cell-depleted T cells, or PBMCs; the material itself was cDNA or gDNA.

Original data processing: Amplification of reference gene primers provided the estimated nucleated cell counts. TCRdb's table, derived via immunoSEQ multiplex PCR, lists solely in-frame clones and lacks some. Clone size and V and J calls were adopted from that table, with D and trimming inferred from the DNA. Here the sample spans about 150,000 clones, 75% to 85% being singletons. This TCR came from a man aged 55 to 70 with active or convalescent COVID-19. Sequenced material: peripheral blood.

CDR3 sequence (DNA): TGTGCCTGGAGTATACTAGCGGGAGGAGACAATGAGCAGTTCTTC. Translating gives CAWSILAGGDNEQFF. The chain recombines TRBV30 with TRBJ2-1; 12 bases map to TRBD2. This CDR3 spans 15 amino acids. In germline, CDR1 is GTSNPN, CDR2 SVGIG (reference sequence). V dropped 2 bases and J dropped 5; count of bases not matched to a gene: 4.